The table lists the clone carrying this T cell receptor (beta chain) with many counts. Germline V lookup: CDR1 MNHEY, CDR2 SMNVEV (reference sequence). This CDR3 spans 16 amino acids. With V trimmed by 4 bases and J by 8 bases, 9 bases remained unmatched. The sample comes from a study of T cell responses to AZD1222 COVID-19 vaccine. Clones were read by immunoSEQ multiplex PCR, and TCRdb kept only the in-frame ones, dropping some. Found here are about 68,000 clones, about 88% of them singletons; the top ten hold roughly 8.3%. The chain couples TRBV27 to TRBJ1-4; 11 nucleotides match TRBD1. This material consisted of peripheral blood, taken on day 0 of AZD1222 vaccination. This TCR derives from an adult in good health. The CDR3: CASSSTGTGGWEKLFF. CDR3 bases: TGTGCCAGCAGTTCCACTGGGACAGGGGGTTGGGAAAAACTGTTTTTT.